This is a list of T cell receptor beta chains from one sample in a study of early T cells in non-severe SARS-CoV-2 infection. TCRdb re-analysed the 5' RACE reads in MiXCR, keeping a single row per CDR3 protein. This table has some 52,000 distinct CDR3 sequences, over 7.5% appearing once. The sequenced material came from whole blood. The receptors were gathered from an adult who was a healthcare worker with PCR-confirmed SARS-CoV-2 infection or an uninfected control (not recorded which). CDR3s include the opening cysteine and the closing phenylalanine or tryptophan. The D gene is left open where the match is weak. For some rows the clone size is stated as once, few or many, or as a class when expanded; others skip it.

D gene	clone size	V gene	CDR3 length	J gene	CDR3 protein	CDR3 DNA
.	few	TRBV20-1	13	TRBJ2-1	CSARDQLYNEQFF	TGCAGTGCTAGAGATCAACTTTACAATGAGCAGTTCTTC
.	many	TRBV13	15	TRBJ1-1	CASSSLGGQVTEAFF	TGTGCCAGCAGTTCCCTGGGGGGGCAGGTCACTGAAGCTTTCTTT
TRBD1	few	TRBV4-2	14	TRBJ1-2	CASSQSGGGYGYTF	TGTGCCAGCAGCCAGTCAGGGGGCGGCTATGGCTACACCTTC
.	.	TRBV6-2/TRBV6-3	18	TRBJ2-3	CASSYRMLGRGSTDTQYF	TGTGCCAGCAGTTACCGGATGCTCGGGAGAGGGAGCACAGATACGCAGTATTTT
.	many	TRBV7-2	15	TRBJ2-7	CASSLARQASYEQYF	TGTGCCAGCAGCTTAGCGCGACAGGCCTCCTACGAGCAGTACTTC
.	few	TRBV9	16	TRBJ2-7	CASSPRTRTSLYEQYF	TGTGCCAGCAGCCCCCGGACGAGAACTAGTCTTTACGAGCAGTACTTC
.	.	TRBV5-6	16	TRBJ2-3	CASSSRRARGTDTQYF	TGTGCCAGCAGCTCCCGCCGGGCCAGGGGCACAGATACGCAGTATTTT
.	.	TRBV4-2	15	TRBJ2-5	CASSQEGRRQETQYF	TGTGCCAGCAGCCAAGAAGGCAGGAGGCAAGAGACCCAGTACTTC
.	few	TRBV13	12	TRBJ2-7	CASRVGGYEQYF	TGTGCCAGCAGGGTGGGGGGCTACGAGCAGTACTTC
.	many	TRBV10-2	12	TRBJ1-1	CASREGNTEAFF	TGCGCCAGCAGGGAGGGAAACACTGAAGCTTTCTTT
.	many	TRBV4-1	15	TRBJ2-3	CASSHPLLEEDTQYF	TGCGCCAGCAGCCACCCCCTCCTAGAGGAGGATACGCAGTATTTT
.	few	TRBV9	13	TRBJ2-3	CASSVVSTDTQYF	TGTGCCAGCAGCGTCGTTAGCACAGATACGCAGTATTTT
.	.	TRBV20-1	10	TRBJ2-7	CSARTYEQYF	TGCAGTGCTAGAACGTACGAGCAGTACTTC
TRBD2	.	TRBV18	20	TRBJ2-1	CASSPRERGGPLSSYNEQFF	TGTGCCAGCTCACCGCGGGAGCGGGGCGGCCCCTTAAGCTCCTACAATGAGCAGTTCTTC
.	.	TRBV6-1	13	TRBJ2-3	CAGQTASTDTQYF	TGTGCCGGGCAGACGGCTAGCACAGATACGCAGTATTTT
TRBD2	few	TRBV4-2	15	TRBJ2-1	CASSQDSGGAGEQFF	TGTGCCAGCAGCCAAGATTCGGGGGGGGCTGGTGAGCAGTTCTTC
.	.	TRBV7-2	13	TRBJ1-1	CASSSRLNTEAFF	TGTGCCAGCAGCTCCCGCCTGAACACTGAAGCTTTCTTT
TRBD1	few	TRBV29-1	18	TRBJ2-7	CSVEDQVETGERIYEQYF	TGCAGCGTTGAAGATCAAGTCGAGACAGGGGAGAGAATCTACGAGCAGTACTTC
.	.	TRBV7-2	14	TRBJ2-7	CASSLSTVSYEQYF	TGTGCCAGCAGCTTGTCGACCGTCTCCTACGAGCAGTACTTC
.	medium-sized	TRBV6-2/TRBV6-3	12	TRBJ2-7	CASSINPYEQYF	TGTGCCAGCAGCATCAATCCCTACGAGCAGTACTTC
.	many	TRBV7-6	13	TRBJ1-5	CASSLGESQPQHF	TGTGCCAGCAGCTTGGGGGAGAGTCAGCCCCAGCATTTT
.	.	TRBV7-9	16	TRBJ1-2	CASSLVKDPLRSGYTF	TGTGCCAGCAGCTTAGTAAAAGATCCCCTTCGGAGTGGCTACACCTTC
.	many	TRBV12-3/TRBV12-4	14	TRBJ2-1	CASTLGVSYNEQFF	TGTGCCAGCACCTTAGGGGTTTCGTACAATGAGCAGTTCTTC
.	many	TRBV6-6	12	TRBJ2-7	CASRDHSYEQYF	TGTGCCAGTCGGGACCATTCCTACGAGCAGTACTTC
.	few	TRBV20-1	13	TRBJ2-3	CSARGTSTDTQYF	TGCAGTGCTAGGGGAACTAGCACAGATACGCAGTATTTT
.	many	TRBV7-9	16	TRBJ1-4	CASSSQGGSLNEKLFF	TGTGCCAGCAGCTCCCAGGGCGGGAGCCTGAATGAAAAACTGTTTTTT
.	.	TRBV20-1	14	TRBJ2-7	CSAREETRSYEQYF	TGCAGTGCTAGGGAAGAGACACGATCCTACGAGCAGTACTTC
TRBD2	few	TRBV7-6	15	TRBJ2-7	CASSLGLAGTYEQYF	TGTGCCAGCAGCCTAGGACTAGCGGGGACCTACGAGCAGTACTTC
.	many	TRBV5-1	12	TRBJ2-7	CASSLIVNEQYF	TGCGCCAGCAGCTTGATCGTGAACGAGCAGTACTTC
.	.	TRBV4-3	15	TRBJ1-4	CASSSGEGANEKLFF	TGCGCCAGCTCTTCAGGGGAAGGGGCTAATGAAAAACTGTTTTTT
TRBD1	.	TRBV3-1	15	TRBJ2-6	CASSVGGYGANVLTF	TGTGCCAGCAGCGTAGGGGGCTATGGGGCCAACGTCCTGACTTTC
.	few	TRBV21-1	17	TRBJ1-5	CASSKGRDRGTNQPQHF	TGTGCCAGCAGCAAAGGAAGGGACAGGGGTACCAATCAGCCCCAGCATTTT
.	few	TRBV18	13	TRBJ1-2	CASRDQGSHGYTF	TGTGCCAGCCGAGATCAGGGAAGCCATGGCTACACCTTC
.	once	TRBV5-5	15	TRBJ2-3	CASSLRGESTDTQYF	TGTGCCAGCAGCTTACGCGGGGAGAGCACAGATACGCAGTATTTT
.	many	TRBV24-1	16	TRBJ2-3	CATSDPDSGGPIPQYF	TGTGCCACCAGTGACCCGGACAGCGGAGGGCCCATTCCGCAGTATTTT
TRBD1	.	TRBV30	15	TRBJ1-4	CAWSGGGVWYEKLFF	TGTGCCTGGAGTGGAGGGGGCGTATGGTATGAAAAACTGTTTTTT
.	many	TRBV18	15	TRBJ1-2	CASSPRAGPKNGYTF	TGTGCCAGCTCACCGCGGGCGGGCCCTAAGAATGGCTACACCTTC
.	few	TRBV5-1	16	TRBJ2-6	CASSLVTGSGANVLTF	TGCGCCAGCAGCTTGGTGACGGGCTCTGGGGCCAACGTCCTGACTTTC
TRBD1	few	TRBV11-3	16	TRBJ1-1	CASSARQGSMNTEAFF	TGTGCCAGCAGCGCTCGACAGGGGAGCATGAACACTGAAGCTTTCTTT
.	many	TRBV20-1	15	TRBJ2-7	CSARDYWERGYEQYF	TGCAGTGCTAGAGATTATTGGGAACGGGGGTACGAGCAGTACTTC
.	few	TRBV5-1	13	TRBJ1-3	CASSSTTGNTIYF	TGCGCCAGCAGCTCCACCACTGGAAACACCATATATTTT
TRBD1	many	TRBV12-3/TRBV12-4	15	TRBJ2-4	CASSLGQGAGNIQYF	TGTGCCAGCAGTTTGGGACAGGGGGCGGGAAACATTCAGTACTTC
.	few	TRBV18	16	TRBJ1-1	CASSPLEGKLITEAFF	TGTGCCAGCTCACCACTGGAGGGGAAATTAATCACTGAAGCTTTCTTT
.	.	TRBV6-4	15	TRBJ1-5	CARWRGEKFGQPQHF	TGTGCCCGCTGGCGGGGGGAGAAGTTTGGACAGCCCCAGCATTTT
TRBD2	.	TRBV3-1	17	TRBJ2-7	CASSPRRLAEVSYEQYF	TGTGCCAGCAGCCCTAGAAGGCTAGCGGAGGTCTCCTACGAGCAGTACTTC
.	.	TRBV6-5	15	TRBJ2-3	CASSYQHPSTDTQYF	TGTGCCAGCAGTTACCAACACCCCAGCACAGATACGCAGTATTTT
.	.	TRBV11-2	13	TRBJ1-1	CASSSYERTEAFF	TGTGCCAGCAGCTCCTACGAAAGGACTGAAGCTTTCTTT
.	many	TRBV7-8	16	TRBJ1-6	CASSFQIGKGDSPLHF	TGTGCCAGCAGCTTTCAAATCGGAAAGGGAGATTCACCCCTCCACTTT
.	.	TRBV7-6	13	TRBJ2-2	CASSLDLRGELFF	TGTGCCAGCAGCTTAGATCTCCGCGGGGAGCTGTTTTTT
TRBD1	many	TRBV24-1	16	TRBJ2-1	CATSEARGRRANEQFF	TGTGCCACCAGTGAAGCCAGGGGGCGACGGGCAAATGAGCAGTTCTTC
.	.	TRBV28	14	TRBJ2-1	CASSSSGVYNEQFF	TGTGCCAGCAGCTCATCAGGGGTCTACAATGAGCAGTTCTTC
.	many	TRBV10-2	16	TRBJ1-6	CASSLNPGTPPSPLHF	TGCGCCAGCAGCCTAAATCCCGGGACACCTCCTTCACCCCTCCACTTT
TRBD2	many	TRBV7-9	15	TRBJ2-1	CASSFHLREANEQFF	TGTGCCAGCAGCTTCCACTTGCGGGAGGCCAATGAGCAGTTCTTC